A selection of T cell receptor beta chains follows, all from one sample in a study of cytomegalovirus exposure and HLA in healthy donors. Some clones are missing from TCRdb's copy, which holds only in-frame ones; the method was immunoSEQ multiplex PCR. This table holds approximately 110,000 clones, about 83% found once. The specimen sequenced was PBMCs. The source of these receptors is a female donor in good health and CMV-seropositive. The CDR3 runs from the conserved cysteine through the conserved F or W. D genes are given only for firm matches. Size tells how often a clone was seen (once, few, many) or the class of an expanded clone, and some rows leave it out.

abundance,d_gene,v_gene,j_gene,CDR3nt,CDR3aa
.,.,TRBV7-9,TRBJ1-1,TGTGCCAGCAGCCTGGGACAGAACACTGAAGCTTTCTTT,CASSLGQNTEAFF
.,.,TRBV7-6,TRBJ2-2,TGTGCCAGCAGCGCCCGAGCTCTAGCGAACACCGGGGAGCTGTTTTTT,CASSARALANTGELFF
once,.,TRBV19,TRBJ2-3,TGTGCCAGTACTACGGGAGCTAGCACAGATACGCAGTATTTT,CASTTGASTDTQYF
.,.,TRBV7-9,TRBJ1-3,TGTTCCAGCAGCTTATCCTCAGGGATTAGCTCTGGAAACACCATATATTTT,CSSSLSSGISSGNTIYF
few,.,TRBV7-3,TRBJ1-6,TGTGCCAGCAGCTCGGGACTGGCTAATTCACCCCTCCACTTT,CASSSGLANSPLHF
few,TRBD1,TRBV2,TRBJ2-3,TGTGCCAGCGGACGGGACAGAGGCACAGATACGCAGTATTTT,CASGRDRGTDTQYF
few,.,TRBV5-4,TRBJ1-2,TGTGCCAGCAGCATGGGTGGGCCTGATCCCTATGGCTACACCTTC,CASSMGGPDPYGYTF
.,TRBD2,TRBV5-1,TRBJ2-2,TGCGCCAGCAGCTTGGGGGCCGGGAGGAGCCTCACCGGGGAGCTGTTTTTT,CASSLGAGRSLTGELFF
few,TRBD2,TRBV9,TRBJ2-3,TGTGCCAGCAGCCAAGCGGGGGATAGCACAGATACGCAGTATTTT,CASSQAGDSTDTQYF
.,TRBD1,TRBV11-2,TRBJ2-2,TGTGCCAGCAGCCTATACATAATGGACAGGGGTTCTAACGGGGAGCTGTTTTTT,CASSLYIMDRGSNGELFF
.,TRBD1,TRBV15,TRBJ1-3,TGTGCCACCAGCAGAGCCGGACAGGGCGCGGGAAACACCATATATTTT,CATSRAGQGAGNTIYF
once,.,TRBV13,TRBJ1-1,TGTGCCAGCAGCTACAGCACAGAAGTGAACACTGAAGCTTTCTTT,CASSYSTEVNTEAFF
.,TRBD1,TRBV13,TRBJ2-7,TGTGCCAGCAGCTTATATGGGACAGGGAGTTACCACGAGCAGTACTTC,CASSLYGTGSYHEQYF
.,TRBD1,TRBV30,TRBJ2-1,TGTGCCTGGGGGACAGGGGCGCGTCCCCTCAATGAGCAGTTCTTC,CAWGTGARPLNEQFF
.,TRBD1,TRBV6-1,TRBJ1-2,TGTGCCAGCAGTGACTGGACAGGGATGGATGGCTACACCTTC,CASSDWTGMDGYTF
few,.,TRBV19,TRBJ2-6,TGTGCCAGCACCTTAGCTGGGGCCAACGTCCTGACTTTC,CASTLAGANVLTF
.,TRBD1,TRBV6-5,TRBJ2-7,TGTGCCAGCAGTCCTACCGGGACAGCTATCTACGAGCAGTACTTC,CASSPTGTAIYEQYF
.,TRBD2,TRBV7-9,TRBJ2-1,TGTGCCAGCAACAAGGGATCGGGACTAGCAGATTACAATGAGCAGTTCTTC,CASNKGSGLADYNEQFF